These 19 T cell receptor beta chains were sequenced from one sample in a study of patients and donors after allogeneic stem cell transplantation (TCRdb year 2020). The library was prepared using RT-PCR. Sequencing took place on a NextSeq 550. The public reads were quality trimmed at Q25 with fastp and then assembled into clones with MiXCR by TCRdb, keeping productive beta chains. Rows are unified per CDR3 protein, each entry keeping the most common DNA and genes. Counted in this sample were about a million distinct CDR3 sequences; about a sixth of them appeared once. The ten largest clonotypes hold 5.5% to 6.5% of the sample. Material for sequencing was blood, either unsorted or a sorted T cell fraction (not recorded which). The receptors here all came from a human donor who was either an allogeneic HSCT recipient or a stem cell or donor lymphocyte infusion donor (not recorded which). It is not recorded whose cells these are; they may come from a transplant donor.

This clonotype was counted only a few times. This rearrangement joins TRBV20-1 to TRBJ2-3; D is undetermined. Per the germline V gene, CDR1 is DFQATT and CDR2 is SNEGSKA (reference sequence). This CDR3 is 13 amino acids long. V was clipped by 6 bases and J by 2 bases, with 12 bases between them. This CDR3 is CSAPPQITDTQYF. For the CDR3, the DNA is TGCAGTGCCCCACCACAGATCACAGATACGCAGTATTTT.

Ten or more counts support this clonotype. One end of the junction does not line up with germline, which may come from a read error. The CDR3 region has the DNA TGCGCCAGCAGCCAACCATCTGGAAACACCATATATTTT. Its protein is CASSQPSGNTIYF. The genes are TRBV3-1 and TRBJ1-3; D is undetermined. This CDR3 has 13 amino acids. Germline V gene data show CDR1 as LGHDT and CDR2 as YNNKEL (reference sequence).

This clonotype was observed a few times. The chain employs TRBV5-1 and TRBJ1-1, with D possibly matching TRBD1 (5 bases). The V gene lost 0 bases and the J gene lost 5 bases, with 17 bases spanning the gap. The CDR3 has 16 residues. Germline assignment: CDR1 SGHRS and CDR2 YFSETQ. The CDR3 here is CASSLASFGGITEAFF. CDR3 DNA: TGCGCCAGCAGCTTGGCCAGTTTTGGGGGGATTACTGAAGCTTTCTTT.

This clonotype was counted at least ten times. The gene calls are TRBV12-3 or TRBV12-4 and TRBJ2-3, with 10 positions matching TRBD2. Trimming removed 6 bases from V and 2 bases from J; junction bases left unmatched: 5. This CDR3 is built from 15 residues. CDR3 in amino acids: CASRASGGFTDTQYF. In nucleotides, the CDR3 is TGTGCCAGCAGGGCTAGCGGGGGCTTCACAGATACGCAGTATTTT.

J is TRBJ2-2 and V is TRBV20-1; D possibly corresponds to TRBD1 (6 bases). Trimming left V 6 bases short and J 1 base short, with 18 bases between. The CDR3 has 16 amino acids. CDR1 and CDR2 (germline): DFQATT, SNEGSKA (reference sequence). The CDR3 reads CSAPDLGQMNTGELFF. The DNA for the CDR3 is TGCAGTGCCCCCGACCTTGGACAGATGAACACCGGGGAGCTGTTTTTT.

This clonotype showed up many times. V usage is TRBV12-3 or TRBV12-4 and J usage is TRBJ1-1; D is uncertain. V was clipped by 6 bases and J by 7 bases, with 9 bases between them. This CDR3 is 11 amino acids long. The CDR3 region has the DNA TGTGCCAGCAGCATAATGGGTGAAGCTTTCTTT. Translating it yields CASSIMGEAFF.

The V gene is TRBV6-1, the J gene TRBJ2-3; D is perhaps TRBD1 (5 bases). Germline CDR1 is MNHNS and CDR2 is SASEGT. Between the trimmed V and J ends, which lost 6 bases and 4 bases, there was a span of 14 bases. The CDR3 sequence is 14 residues long. The CDR3 region is CASSFPDIADTQYF. Here the CDR3 DNA reads TGTGCCAGCAGCTTTCCGGACATCGCAGATACGCAGTATTTT.

This sequence joins TRBV18 and TRBJ1-2; D possibly corresponds to TRBD1 (5 bases). Germline values: CDR1 KGHSH, CDR2 LQKENI. Trimming cost V 2 bases and J 3 bases, with 10 bases left between them. The CDR3 is 14 residues long. The CDR3 nucleotides read TGTGCCAGCTCACCAGGGGGTGATTACTATGGCTACACCTTC. Translating it yields CASSPGGDYYGYTF.

V and J are TRBV4-3 and TRBJ2-1; 8 bases map to TRBD2. After removal of 0 bases from V and 9 bases from J, the junction contained 4 bases not matched to a gene. CDR3 length equals 14 residues. In germline, CDR1 is LGHNA, CDR2 YSLEER. CDR3 sequence (DNA): TGCGCCAGCAGCCAAGATGAGCGGGGGAGTGAGCAGTTCTTC. It codes for CASSQDERGSEQFF.

The chain combines TRBV9 with TRBJ1-1, with 9 nucleotides matching TRBD1. J was trimmed by 5 bases and V by 0 bases; bases with no gene match: 8. Germline-derived CDR1 and CDR2 are SGDLS and YYNGEE. CDR3 length: 16 residues. The CDR3 region is CASSVGGDRVRTEAFF. DNA of the CDR3: TGTGCCAGCAGCGTAGGAGGGGACAGGGTTAGGACTGAAGCTTTCTTT. Full variable domain (outside the CDR3, taken from reference TRBV9 and TRBJ1-1): DSGVTQTPKHLITATGQRVTLRCSPRSGDLSVYWYQQSLDQGLQFLIQYYNGEERAKGNILERFSAQQFPDLHSELNLSSLELGDSALYFCASSVGGDRVRTEAFFGQGTRLTVV.

This chain connects TRBV24-1 to TRBJ2-7, with 8 bases lining up with TRBD2. CDR1 KGHDR and CDR2 SFDVKD come from the germline V gene. The trim removed 6 bases at V and 6 bases at J, leaving 6 bases unmatched. This CDR3 is 13 amino acids long. CDR3 sequence reads: CATSTPGGAEQYF. CDR3 DNA: TGTGCCACCAGTACTCCGGGAGGGGCCGAGCAGTACTTC.

The V gene is TRBV6-1, the J gene TRBJ2-7; D is ambiguous. Trimming left V 5 bases short and J 5 bases short, with 16 bases between. Germline V gene sequence: CDR1 MNHNS, CDR2 SASEGT. There are 14 residues in the CDR3. CDR3 residues: CASSLQEPSDEQYF. CDR3 coding DNA: TGTGCCAGCAGTCTTCAGGAGCCCAGTGACGAGCAGTACTTC.

This clonotype has ten or more counts. This chain connects TRBV7-9 to TRBJ1-3, with TRBD1 as a possible D gene (5 bases). The CDR3 is 15 residues long. The V and J ends lost 4 bases and 1 base respectively, with 11 bases between them. Germline CDR1 reads SEHNR; CDR2 reads FQNEAQ (reference sequence). CDR3 loop: CASSYRGSSGNTIYF. The CDR3, as DNA: TGTGCCAGCAGCTACCGGGGCTCATCTGGAAACACCATATATTTT.

In this sample, this clonotype turned up many times. V gene TRBV7-9 combines with J gene TRBJ1-2; D is unclear. There are 14 residues in the CDR3. Per germline, CDR1 SEHNR and CDR2 FQNEAQ (reference sequence). The ends were cut back, 3 bases at V and 2 bases at J, with 10 bases in the middle. The CDR3, as DNA: TGTGCCAGCAGCTTGGGGAAGGGCAACTATGGCTACACCTTC. This codes for CASSLGKGNYGYTF.

The chain uses TRBV7-9 and TRBJ1-1; maybe TRBD1 (6 bases). Between the trimmed V and J ends, which lost 3 bases and 3 bases, there was a span of 11 bases. Germline-derived CDR1 and CDR2 are SEHNR and FQNEAQ (reference sequence). The CDR3 contains 14 residues. This CDR3 reads CASSFRGGDTEAFF. The CDR3 coding sequence is TGTGCCAGCAGCTTCAGAGGGGGGGACACTGAAGCTTTCTTT.

The table lists this clonotype with a few counts. The CDR3 loop reads CASSPFRDSVRFF. CDR3 in DNA: TGTGCCAGCAGCCCCTTTCGGGATAGTGTACGGTTCTTC. The V and J genes are TRBV11-2 and TRBJ2-1, with a possible D match to TRBD2 (5 bases). CDR1 SGHAT and CDR2 FQNNGV come from the germline V gene. The CDR3 has 13 residues. The V end lost 5 bases, the J end lost 15 bases, and 20 bases lay between the germline ends. Supplemented by reference TRBV11-2 and TRBJ2-1, the full variable domain reads EAGVAQSPRYKIIEKRQSVAFWCNPISGHATLYWYQQILGQGPKLLIQFQNNGVVDDSQLPKDRFSAERLKGVDSTLKIQPAKLEDSAVYLCASSPFRDSVRFFGPGTRLTVL.

This clonotype has more than one count but fewer than ten. The chain has TRBV12-3 or TRBV12-4 and TRBJ2-2; 8 bases agree with TRBD2. This CDR3 spans 19 amino acids. Trimming cost V 6 bases and J 0 bases; bases outside gene matches: 15. CDR3 in amino acids: CASRPTSDKLESNTGELFF. In DNA, the CDR3 is TGTGCCAGCAGACCGACTAGCGACAAACTAGAATCGAACACCGGGGAGCTGTTTTTT.

This clonotype occurred a few times. This sequence joins TRBV4-1 and TRBJ2-7, with D possibly being TRBD1 (5 bases). V lost 3 bases and J lost 3, with 12 bases in between. The CDR3 contains 14 residues. Germline CDR1 is MGHRA and CDR2 is YSYEKL. CDR3 residues: CASSQPTQGYEQYF. CDR3 sequence (DNA): TGCGCCAGCAGCCAGCCAACCCAGGGCTACGAGCAGTACTTC.

This clonotype was detected once. The chain has TRBV10-3 and TRBJ2-7; 8 positions agree with TRBD2. Germline trimming cut 6 bases from V and 0 bases from J; bases unmatched to any gene: 7. The germline V gene encodes CDR1 ENHRY and CDR2 SYGVKD. This CDR3 region has 15 residues. The CDR3 sequence is CAIRERGSLSYEQYF. In DNA form, the CDR3 reads TGTGCCATCAGGGAGCGGGGGTCCCTCTCCTACGAGCAGTACTTC.